This T cell receptor beta chain was documented in a study of cytomegalovirus exposure and HLA in healthy donors. This CDR3 is 19 amino acids long. The germline V gene encodes CDR1 SEHNR and CDR2 FQNEAQ (reference sequence). V lost 9 bases to trimming and J lost 1 base, with 25 bases between them. The PCR contained 60 Vbeta and 13 Jbeta primers. Profiling relied on immunoSEQ multiplex PCR, and the TCRdb table lists in-frame clones only, not all of them. Among 120,000 to 150,000 clones listed, approximately 80% were seen once. The material sequenced was PBMCs. The TCR sequence derives from a man aged 30-40 years in good health and CMV-seropositive. The chain links TRBV7-9 to TRBJ2-6; possible D gene TRBD1, 6 bases. This CDR3 reads CASGGFTGTLQSGANVLTF. The CDR3 DNA reads as TGTGCCAGTGGTGGGTTTACCGGGACACTCCAGTCTGGGGCCAACGTCCTGACTTTC.